This T cell receptor beta chain was identified during a study of blood T cell repertoires in COVID-19. Study as a whole: Samples taken during acute and convalescent COVID-19 were collected in the United States, Italy and Spain.

The CDR3 is 17 amino acids. CDR1 is SEHNR, CDR2 FQNEAQ, per germline (reference sequence). The V and J ends lost 0 bases and 4 bases respectively, with 16 bases between them. Original handling: The authors estimated nucleated cell counts from reference gene primer amplification. Sequencing was performed with immunoSEQ multiplex PCR; in TCRdb, only in-frame clones are kept and a portion is missing. V and J calls and clone size are copied from that table; D and trimming were computed from the DNA. This sample has fewer than 300,000 clones; about 89% occur once, and the top ten carry approximately 1.6%.

Input material: peripheral blood. The chain combines TRBV7-9 with TRBJ2-1; D possibly corresponds to TRBD1 (6 bases). The origin of this receptor is a woman aged 40 to 50 who had recovered from COVID-19. The CDR3 is CASSLAGPTGLYNEQFF. CDR3 in DNA: TGTGCCAGCAGCTTAGCCGGACCGACAGGCTTGTACAATGAGCAGTTCTTC.